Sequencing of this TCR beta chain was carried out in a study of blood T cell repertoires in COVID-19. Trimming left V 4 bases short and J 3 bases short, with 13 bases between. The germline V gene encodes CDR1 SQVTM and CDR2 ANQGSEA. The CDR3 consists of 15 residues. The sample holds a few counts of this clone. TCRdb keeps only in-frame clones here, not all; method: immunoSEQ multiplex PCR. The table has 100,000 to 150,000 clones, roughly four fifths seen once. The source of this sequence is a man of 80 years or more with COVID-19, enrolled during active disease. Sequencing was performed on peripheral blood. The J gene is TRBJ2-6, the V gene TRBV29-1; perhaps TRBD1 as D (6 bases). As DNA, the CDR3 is TGCAGCGTTGTGGGTACAGGGAGTGGGGCCAACGTCCTGACTTTC. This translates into CSVVGTGSGANVLTF.